These 17 T cell receptor beta chains were sequenced from one sample in a study of T cell responses to AZD1222 COVID-19 vaccine. Repertoires were generated with immunoSEQ multiplex PCR, while TCRdb's copy carries only in-frame clones and drops some. The table has tens of thousands of clones, 89% seen once. The sample in question was peripheral blood, obtained on day 0 of AZD1222 vaccination. The source is an adult in good health.

This clone was seen more than once but under ten times. The chain couples TRBV4-1 to TRBJ1-3; D is undetermined. The CDR3 runs to 12 residues. Trimming pared 4 bases from V and 16 bases from J, leaving 17 bases between. Germline assignment: CDR1 MGHRA and CDR2 YSYEKL. This chain's CDR3 is CASSLLALRWYF. In DNA form, the CDR3 reads TGCGCCAGCAGCCTACTGGCCCTAAGGTGGTATTTT.

This sequence joins TRBV30 and TRBJ2-7, with 8 positions matching TRBD2. V dropped 4 bases and J dropped 3; count of bases not matched to a gene: 8. This CDR3 has 14 amino acids. The germline V gene has CDR1 GTSNPN and CDR2 SVGIG (reference sequence). The CDR3 DNA follows: TGTGCCTGGAATCCGCGGGAGGCGGGCTACGAGCAGTACTTC. Translated, it gives CAWNPREAGYEQYF.

The rearrangement joins TRBV6-5 to TRBJ2-1, with 8 bases aligning to TRBD1. Germline V gene lookup returns CDR1 MNHEY and CDR2 SVGAGI. Trimming at V came to 2 bases and at J to 0 bases, leaving 3 bases not matched to a gene. The CDR3 spans 16 residues. CDR3 nucleotide sequence: TGTGCCAGCAGTTACCTCGGACAGGGCTCCTACAATGAGCAGTTCTTC. Translated: CASSYLGQGSYNEQFF.

This sequence joins TRBV15 and TRBJ1-6; possibly TRBD1 for D (6 bases). V was trimmed by 3 bases and J by 7 bases, leaving 16 bases between them. In germline, CDR1 is LNHNV, CDR2 YYDKDF (reference sequence). CDR3 length: 16 amino acids. The CDR3 reads CATSRVPGTSNSPLHF. The CDR3, as DNA: TGTGCCACCAGCAGGGTGCCCGGGACATCGAATTCACCCCTCCACTTT.

Written as DNA, the CDR3 is TGTGCCAGCAGTAAGAGAACCGGGGAGAAGGAAGAGACCCAGTACTTC. It codes for CASSKRTGEKEETQYF. This sequence joins TRBV3-1 (or the pseudogene TRBV3-2) and TRBJ2-5, with D perhaps matching TRBD2 (5 bases). Looked up from germline, CDR1 is LGHDT and CDR2 is YNNKEL (reference sequence). This CDR3 spans 16 amino acids. Trimming removed 6 bases at V and 3 bases at J, with 20 bases between.

The chain combines TRBV27 with TRBJ2-7, with TRBD2 identical over 11 bases. CDR3 length equals 14 residues. Germline CDR1 and CDR2: MNHEY and SMNVEV (reference sequence). J was trimmed by 3 bases and V by 8 bases; bases with no gene match: 6. The CDR3 coding sequence is TGTGCCAGCCGACCACTAGCGGGGGACTACGAGCAGTACTTC. Amino acid sequence: CASRPLAGDYEQYF.

The chain employs TRBV6-2 or TRBV6-3 and TRBJ2-1; D is undetermined. This CDR3 is built from 14 residues. CDR1 is MNHEY, CDR2 SVGEGT, per germline. V was trimmed by 0 bases and J by 7 bases, leaving 10 bases between them. The CDR3 DNA reads as TGTGCCAGCAGTTACTCGAGTTCCCCTAATGAGCAGTTCTTC. This gives the protein CASSYSSSPNEQFF.

The rearrangement uses TRBV5-8 and TRBJ2-3; 9 bases align to TRBD2. The CDR3 sequence is 15 residues long. Trimming cost V 2 bases and J 6 bases; bases outside gene matches: 7. The germline CDR1 and CDR2 sequences are SGHTS and YDEGEE. The CDR3, as DNA: TGTGCCAGCAGCTTAGACATAGCGGGAGCGGATACGCAGTATTTT. Its translation is CASSLDIAGADTQYF.

CDR3 residues: CSARDHETQYF. The CDR3 DNA reads TGCAGTGCTAGAGATCACGAGACCCAGTACTTC. This rearrangement joins TRBV20-1 to TRBJ2-5, with unresolved D. V dropped 0 bases and J dropped 5 bases, with 4 bases sitting between them. This CDR3 has 11 residues. Germline CDR1 is DFQATT and CDR2 is SNEGSKA (reference sequence).

This chain connects TRBV10-3 to TRBJ2-1; the match to TRBD2 covers 7 bases. With 6 bases clipped from V and 2 bases from J, the junction kept 4 bases outside the gene matches. The CDR3 has 14 amino acids. CDR1 ENHRY and CDR2 SYGVKD come from the germline V gene. The chain's CDR3 is CAISPSGAYNEQFF. The CDR3 DNA reads TGTGCCATCAGCCCTAGCGGAGCCTACAATGAGCAGTTCTTC.

The V call is TRBV7-8, the J call TRBJ1-1, with D unresolved. Germline-derived CDR1 and CDR2 are SGHVS and FQNEAQ. The V end lost 2 bases, the J end lost 0 bases, and 7 bases lay between the germline ends. The CDR3 contains 14 residues. Written as DNA, the CDR3 is TGTGCCAGCAGCTTAATGCCTATGAACACTGAAGCTTTCTTT. Translation: CASSLMPMNTEAFF.

The rearrangement uses TRBV4-3 and TRBJ2-5; unclear D gene. The V and J ends lost 0 bases and 4 bases respectively, with 9 bases between them. Germline lookup yields CDR1 LGHNA and CDR2 YSLEER. This CDR3 has 14 residues. CDR3 sequence (DNA): TGCGCCAGCAGCCAAGAGGCTCTCACAGAGACCCAGTACTTC. Encoded protein: CASSQEALTETQYF.

In this sample, this clone turned up once. The chain is built from TRBV6-6 and TRBJ1-2, with 7 bases lining up with TRBD1. Germline CDR1 MNHNY, CDR2 SVGAGI (reference sequence). Losses at the gene ends were 6 bases for V and 6 bases for J; bases not matched to a gene: 7. The CDR3 sequence is 13 residues long. Here the CDR3 DNA reads TGTGCCAGCAGGACAGGGACCGGGCATGGCTACACCTTC. It codes for CASRTGTGHGYTF.

A single count supports this clone. V and J are TRBV5-1 and TRBJ2-7, with D perhaps matching TRBD2 (5 bases). Trimming pared 3 bases from V and 4 bases from J, leaving 17 bases between. Germline CDR1 is SGHRS and CDR2 is YFSETQ. The CDR3 covers 15 residues. In DNA, the CDR3 is TGCGCCAGCAGCTCTCACACGGAGAGGGTATACGAGCAGTACTTC. Amino acids: CASSSHTERVYEQYF.

This sequence joins TRBV6-1 and TRBJ1-2; 9 nucleotides line up with TRBD1. Unmatched junction bases numbered 5, after V lost 2 bases and J lost 1 base. The CDR3 is 16 amino acids. Per the germline V gene, CDR1 is MNHNS and CDR2 is SASEGT. CDR3 protein: CASSEWGTGLNYGYTF. Written as DNA, the CDR3 is TGTGCCAGCAGTGAATGGGGGACAGGGCTTAACTATGGCTACACCTTC.

The chain is built from TRBV6-6 and TRBJ1-1; D uncertain. From germline, CDR1 is MNHNY and CDR2 SVGAGI (reference sequence). V lost 11 bases and J 7 bases, leaving 11 bases between the germline ends. This CDR3 comprises 10 residues. The CDR3 coding sequence is TGTGCCTCCCGGGCCGGTGAAGCTTTCTTT. Translating it yields CASRAGEAFF.

The V and J genes are TRBV10-3 and TRBJ2-7; 9 positions match TRBD1. From germline, CDR1 is ENHRY and CDR2 SYGVKD. The length of the CDR3 is 15 residues. V lost 2 bases to trimming and J lost 4 bases; unmatched junction nucleotides: 6. CDR3 protein: CAISEPRTGAYEQYF. CDR3 DNA: TGTGCCATCAGTGAGCCCCGGACAGGGGCGTACGAGCAGTACTTC.